The sequence of this T cell receptor beta chain was determined in a study of cytomegalovirus exposure and HLA in healthy donors. V lost 6 bases, J lost 0 bases, and 13 bases lay in between. The CDR3 runs to 15 residues. Germline assignment: CDR1 SGHAT and CDR2 FQNNGV. With respect to this clone: What it recognizes is unknown.

Study outcomes and limitations: Excluded were some V segments that proved indistinguishable, including TRBV6-2 and TRBV6-3. Later analysis showed TCR association rates varying by HLA locus, highest for DRB1 and lowest for HLA-C.

Both 60 Vbeta primers and 13 Jbeta primers went into the PCR. Produced via immunoSEQ multiplex PCR; TCRdb's table is partial and in-frame only. Of about 150,000 clones listed, around 80% are singletons. This TCR came from a man aged 40-55 years in good health and CMV-seropositive. The sample taken for sequencing was PBMCs. The chain combines TRBV11-2 with TRBJ2-3, with D hard to call. In DNA form, the CDR3 reads TGTGCCAGCAGTCTATCCTCTATTAGCACAGATACGCAGTATTTT. This encodes CASSLSSISTDTQYF.